The 24 T cell receptor beta chains presented below share a single source sample, sequenced in a study of cytomegalovirus exposure and HLA in healthy donors. The PCR made use of 60 Vbeta and 13 Jbeta primers. Measured with immunoSEQ multiplex PCR; TCRdb has only the in-frame clones, and not every one. The sample has over 150,000 clones, approximately 80% seen once. The sequenced sample was PBMCs. The receptors stem from a man aged 18 to 30 in good health and CMV-seropositive.

This rearrangement joins TRBV6-1 to TRBJ1-1; no firm D call. There are 13 residues in the CDR3. Trimming pared 4 bases from V and 1 base from J, leaving 7 bases between. Germline V gene sequence: CDR1 MNHNS, CDR2 SASEGT. CDR3 amino acids: CASSANWNTEAFF. The DNA of the CDR3 is TGTGCCAGCAGTGCCAACTGGAACACTGAAGCTTTCTTT.

The chain joins TRBV18 to TRBJ2-1; D might be TRBD1 (5 bases). Per germline, CDR1 KGHSH and CDR2 LQKENI. Trimming removed 3 bases from V and 12 bases from J, with 9 bases in between. This CDR3 comprises 11 residues. CDR3 in DNA: TGTGCCAGCTCACCCGCGCAGGGGCAGTTCTTC. Translation: CASSPAQGQFF.

The V and J genes are TRBV4-1 and TRBJ1-4, with D tentatively TRBD1 (5 bases). V shed 3 bases and J shed 0 bases, with 5 bases lying between them. This CDR3 spans 14 amino acids. Germline-derived CDR1 and CDR2 are MGHRA and YSYEKL. The CDR3 here is CASSQGPTNEKLFF. CDR3 nucleotide sequence: TGCGCCAGCAGCCAGGGGCCAACTAATGAAAAACTGTTTTTT.

This clone was detected only once. This chain uses TRBV4-2 with TRBJ2-3, with 11 bases fitting TRBD2. Trimming took 2 bases from V and 2 from J; bases not matched to a gene: 9. Germline lookup yields CDR1 LGHNA and CDR2 YNFKEQ. The CDR3 extends over 18 amino acids. The CDR3 bases are TGTGCCAGCAGCCAAAGACAGACTAGCGGGACAGACACAGATACGCAGTATTTT. Translation: CASSQRQTSGTDTDTQYF.

The CDR3 DNA sequence: TGTGCCTGGAGTGTCTGGCCGGGTACTGAAGCTTTCTTT. Translating gives CAWSVWPGTEAFF. The gene calls are TRBV30 and TRBJ1-1; D unclear. Germline-derived CDR1 and CDR2 are GTSNPN and SVGIG (reference sequence). This CDR3 contains 13 residues. Trimming took off 0 bases at V and 5 bases at J, with 10 bases between the two ends.

The rearrangement links TRBV30 to TRBJ1-3; 9 positions agree with TRBD1. Looked up from germline, CDR1 is GTSNPN and CDR2 is SVGIG (reference sequence). This CDR3 is 15 amino acids long. V lost 1 base and J lost 3; bases outside the gene matches: 4. The CDR3 DNA follows: TGTGCCTGGAGTGCGAGACAGGGGGTTGGAAACACCATATATTTT. Protein: CAWSARQGVGNTIYF.

The chain recombines TRBV5-8 with TRBJ2-7; weak D call: TRBD1 (5 bases). V lost 2 bases to trimming and J lost 1 base, with 13 bases between them. Germline loops: CDR1 SGHTS, CDR2 YDEGEE. The CDR3 is 15 amino acids. CDR3 sequence reads: CASSFSRTLSYEQYF. DNA for the CDR3: TGTGCCAGCAGCTTTAGTCGGACATTATCCTACGAGCAGTACTTC.

This chain uses TRBV2 with TRBJ2-7, with 8 bases fitting TRBD2. Looked up from germline, CDR1 is SNHLY and CDR2 is FYNNEI. CDR3 length: 16 residues. J lost 2 bases, V lost 2 bases, and 8 bases had no gene match. CDR3 nucleotide sequence: TGTGCCAGCAGTGAACAAGGGACTAGAAAAACCTACGAGCAGTACTTC. Protein sequence: CASSEQGTRKTYEQYF. Filled out from reference TRBV2 and TRBJ2-7, the complete variable domain reads EPEVTQTPSHQVTQMGQEVILRCVPISNHLYFYWYRQILGQKVEFLVSFYNNEISEKSEIFDDQFSVERPDGSNFTLKIRSTKLEDSAMYFCASSEQGTRKTYEQYFGPGTRLTVT.

Here the CDR3 DNA reads TGTGCCAGCAATAACCGCCTTGAGCAGTACTTC. Translation: CASNNRLEQYF. The chain links TRBV2 to TRBJ2-5; D is unresolved. Germline V gene sequence: CDR1 SNHLY, CDR2 FYNNEI. The CDR3 has 11 residues. Trimming took off 7 bases at V and 11 bases at J, with 14 bases between the two ends.

The J gene is TRBJ2-3, the V gene TRBV7-9; 12 nucleotides line up with TRBD2. The CDR3 sequence is 17 residues long. Germline V gives CDR1 SEHNR, CDR2 FQNEAQ (reference sequence). J was trimmed by 4 bases and V by 1 base; bases with no gene match: 6. This CDR3 is CASSLGLAGGPPDTQYF. The CDR3 bases are TGTGCCAGCAGCTTAGGGCTAGCGGGAGGGCCCCCAGATACGCAGTATTTT.

The chain combines TRBV5-1 with TRBJ2-2; 8 nucleotides match TRBD2. The junction had 13 bases not matched to a gene; V was cut back by 4 bases and J by 2 bases. Germline V CDR1 and CDR2: SGHRS, YFSETQ. The CDR3 sequence is 18 residues long. The CDR3 loop reads CASSPAVRAGVNTGELFF. DNA of the CDR3: TGCGCCAGCAGCCCCGCCGTTCGAGCGGGGGTAAACACCGGGGAGCTGTTTTTT.

The chain has TRBV5-4 and TRBJ1-1; a possible D gene is TRBD1 (5 bases). The CDR3 consists of 17 residues. Trimming removed 4 bases at V and 1 base at J, with 20 bases between. The germline gives CDR1 SGHNT, CDR2 YYREEE (reference sequence). The CDR3 loop is CASSPGGEGWRNTEAFF. The DNA of the CDR3 is TGTGCCAGCAGCCCGGGGGGGGAGGGATGGAGGAACACTGAAGCTTTCTTT.

The chain employs TRBV4-1 and TRBJ2-1; no clear D gene. There are 16 residues in the CDR3. The V end was cut by 0 bases, the J end by 4 bases, with 13 bases between. Germline CDR1 MGHRA, CDR2 YSYEKL. The CDR3 bases are TGCGCCAGCAGCCAAGATCCCGACTCCGCATACAATGAGCAGTTCTTC. Translation: CASSQDPDSAYNEQFF.

This sequence joins TRBV6-5 and TRBJ2-7, with 10 bases that match TRBD2. With 6 bases clipped from V and 3 bases from J, the junction kept 8 bases outside the gene matches. Germline CDR1 reads MNHEY; CDR2 reads SVGAGI. CDR3 length: 15 residues. CDR3 sequence reads: CASSPRASGSYEQYF. The CDR3 DNA sequence: TGTGCCAGCAGCCCCAGAGCTAGCGGGAGCTACGAGCAGTACTTC.

Here the CDR3 reads CASSLAKASGRAPYEQYF. The CDR3 DNA follows: TGTGCCAGCAGCTTGGCCAAGGCTAGCGGGAGGGCCCCCTACGAGCAGTACTTC. The V gene is TRBV5-4, the J gene TRBJ2-7, with 12 nucleotides matching TRBD2. From germline, CDR1 is SGHNT and CDR2 YYREEE (reference sequence). Trimming at V came to 0 bases and at J to 2 bases, leaving 9 bases not matched to a gene. This CDR3 has 18 amino acids. The full variable domain, completed using reference TRBV5-4 and TRBJ2-7, is ETGVTQSPTHLIKTRGQQVTLRCSSQSGHNTVSWYQQALGQGPQFIFQYYREEENGRGNFPPRFSGLQFPNYSSELNVNALELDDSALYLCASSLAKASGRAPYEQYFGPGTRLTVT.

This clone was seen a few times. This CDR3 is CATSIAGNYEQYF. The CDR3 DNA reads TGTGCCACCAGCATAGCAGGGAACTACGAGCAGTACTTC. The chain couples TRBV15 to TRBJ2-7; tentative D call: TRBD1 (5 bases). The CDR3 is made up of 13 amino acids. Trimming removed 4 bases at V and 3 bases at J, with 10 bases between. Germline loops: CDR1 LNHNV, CDR2 YYDKDF (reference sequence).

The V call is TRBV21-1, the J call TRBJ1-1; the table's TRBD1 call for D was not verified on the DNA. TRBV21-1 is an annotated pseudogene. This CDR3 contains 16 residues. CDR3 residues: CASSLHEWGLNTEAFF. In nucleotides, the CDR3 is TGTGCCAGCAGCCTCCACGAGTGGGGGCTGAACACTGAAGCTTTCTTT.

The chain employs TRBV19 and TRBJ1-4; D may be TRBD1 (6 bases). The CDR3 runs 13 residues. V was shortened by 10 bases and J by 8 bases, with 17 bases between the two germline ends. The germline gives CDR1 LNHDA, CDR2 SQIVND (reference sequence). The CDR3 bases are TGTGCCACCAGGACAGACGAGAGAGAAAAACTGTTTTTT. Translating it yields CATRTDEREKLFF. Complete variable domain (other parts from reference TRBV19 and TRBJ1-4): DGGITQSPKYLFRKEGQNVTLSCEQNLNHDAMYWYRQDPGQGLRLIYYSQIVNDFQKGDIAEGYSVSREKKESFPLTVTSAQKNPTAFYLCATRTDEREKLFFGSGTQLSVL.

This chain joins TRBV7-2 and TRBJ1-4, with TRBD1 matching over 11 bases. The CDR3 sequence is 13 residues long. J was trimmed by 7 bases and V by 10 bases; bases with no gene match: 5. The germline V gene encodes CDR1 SGHTA and CDR2 FQGNSA. The CDR3 DNA reads as TGTGCCACCGGGGACAGGGGGGGTGAAAAACTGTTTTTT. It encodes CATGDRGGEKLFF.

This clone was seen a few times. The CDR3 DNA sequence: TGTGCCTGGAGTCCGGGGGGGGCGAGCACAGATACGCAGTATTTT. Residues: CAWSPGGASTDTQYF. This chain joins TRBV30 and TRBJ2-3; TRBD2 matches 8 bases. From germline, CDR1 is GTSNPN and CDR2 SVGIG (reference sequence). The V gene end was trimmed by 2 bases and the J gene end by 0 bases; junction bases not matched to a gene: 4. The length of the CDR3 is 15 residues.

This rearrangement joins TRBV11-2 to TRBJ2-1, with D tentatively TRBD2 (6 bases). The CDR3 loop spans 16 amino acids. V was trimmed by 6 bases and J by 8 bases, leaving 23 bases between them. The germline V gene has CDR1 SGHAT and CDR2 FQNNGV. In DNA form, the CDR3 reads TGTGCCAGCAGGTCCCCGGGCCGCCGACTAGTGGATGAGCAGTTCTTC. It codes for CASRSPGRRLVDEQFF.

This chain joins TRBV9 and TRBJ1-1; D unclear. The V gene lost 4 bases and the J gene lost 0 bases, with 7 bases spanning the gap. CDR1 and CDR2 from the germline V gene are SGDLS and YYNGEE. The CDR3 is 13 residues long. This chain's CDR3 is CASSSPLNTEAFF. The CDR3 coding sequence is TGTGCCAGCAGCTCCCCATTGAACACTGAAGCTTTCTTT.

This clone was seen a handful of times. The V and J genes are TRBV27 and TRBJ1-4; TRBD1 matches 10 bases. J was trimmed by 8 bases and V by 4 bases; bases with no gene match: 4. Per germline, CDR1 MNHEY and CDR2 SMNVEV (reference sequence). CDR3 length: 14 amino acids. CDR3: CASSSDRGREKLFF. For the CDR3, the DNA is TGTGCCAGCAGTTCAGACAGGGGGCGCGAAAAACTGTTTTTT.

This chain links TRBV29-1 with TRBJ2-7; TRBD2 matches at 11 bases. Losses at the gene ends were 4 bases for V and 2 bases for J; bases not matched to a gene: 1. This CDR3 comprises 13 residues. Germline CDR1 SQVTM, CDR2 ANQGSEA. The CDR3 loop reads CSVGTSGPYEQYF. CDR3 DNA sequence: TGCAGCGTTGGGACTAGCGGGCCCTACGAGCAGTACTTC.